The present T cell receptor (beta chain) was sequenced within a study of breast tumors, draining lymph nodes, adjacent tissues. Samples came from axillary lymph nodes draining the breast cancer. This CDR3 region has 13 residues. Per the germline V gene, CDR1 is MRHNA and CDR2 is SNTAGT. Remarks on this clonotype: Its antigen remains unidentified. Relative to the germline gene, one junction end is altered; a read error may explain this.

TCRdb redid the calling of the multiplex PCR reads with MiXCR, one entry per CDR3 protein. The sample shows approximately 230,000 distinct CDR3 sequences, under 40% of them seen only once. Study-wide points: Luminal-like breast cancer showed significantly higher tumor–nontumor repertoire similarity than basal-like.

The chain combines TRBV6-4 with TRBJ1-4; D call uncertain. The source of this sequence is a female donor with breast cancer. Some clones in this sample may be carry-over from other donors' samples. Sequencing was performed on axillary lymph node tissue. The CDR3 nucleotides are TGTGCCGGCAGTAGAACTTGGGGTGAAAAACTGTTTTTT. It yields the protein CAGSRTWGEKLFF.